A selection of T cell receptor beta chains follows, all from one sample in a study of T cell repertoires in cytomegalovirus infection. These receptors' targets are unknown. TCRdb recomputed calls from the reads with MiXCR, one row per CDR3 protein. The data contain about 60,000 distinct CDR3 sequences, approximately 36% of them singletons. Source material: PBMCs, sequenced either directly or after in vitro stimulation (not recorded which). The source of these receptors is a human donor in good health (CMV status not recorded). Some clones in this sample may be carry-over from other donors' samples. Each CDR3 is given with its conserved first and last residue. The D gene is left open where the match is weak. Where a row states a size, it is once, few, many or the class of an expanded clone; other rows omit it.

>TRBJ1-3|.|few|TRBV7-6
TGTGCCAGCAGCTTAGTCGGAGGCAGAACCTCTGGAAACACCATATATTTT
CASSLVGGRTSGNTIYF
>TRBJ1-1|.|.|TRBV4-1
TGTGCCAGCAGCCAAGATGGGGGGGGGCGGGGAGCTTTCTTT
CASSQDGGGRGAFF
>TRBJ1-2|.|few|TRBV6-1
TGTGCCAGCAGATCCGGGACACTCAACTATGGCTACACCTTC
CASRSGTLNYGYTF
>TRBJ1-1|.|.|TRBV10-3
TGTGCCATCAGTGACCGTGGGAACACTGAAGCTTTCTTT
CAISDRGNTEAFF
>TRBJ2-7|TRBD2|few|TRBV12-5
TGTGCTAGTGGTTTGGTAAGACGGGAGGGCTACGAGCAGTACTTC
CASGLVRREGYEQYF
>TRBJ2-1|TRBD2|.|TRBV7-9
TGTGCCAGCAGCCCCTGGACTAGCGGGATGAACAATGAGCAGTTCTTC
CASSPWTSGMNNEQFF
>TRBJ1-3|.|.|TRBV12-3/TRBV12-4
TGTGCCAGCACCGGGGACACCATATATTTT
CASTGDTIYF
>TRBJ1-5|TRBD1|.|TRBV20-1
TGCAGTGCTGTAACCGACAGGGCAAATCAGCCCCAGCATTTT
CSAVTDRANQPQHF
>TRBJ2-1|.|once|TRBV29-1
TGCAGCGGATGGGGTCAGGCGAACGAGCAGTTCTTC
CSGWGQANEQFF
>TRBJ1-1|TRBD1|.|TRBV7-2
TGTGCCAGCAGCCAAAGGGGGCGCACTGAAGCTTTCTTT
CASSQRGRTEAFF
>TRBJ1-1|.|.|TRBV2
TGTGCCAGCAGTGACAGGGCTTGGGATAACACTGAAGCTTTCTTT
CASSDRAWDNTEAFF
>TRBJ2-1|.|many|TRBV7-2
TGTGCCAGCAGTTCCTCGGCCTGGCGATTTCTACAATTTGAGCAGTTCTTC
CASSSSAWRFLQFEQFF
>TRBJ1-1|.|few|TRBV6-5
TGTGCCACCCTTAAGGGGGGGACTGAAGCTTTCTTT
CATLKGGTEAFF
>TRBJ2-1|.|.|TRBV12-5
TGTGCTAGTGGTTTGGGGACTGAGCAGTTCTTC
CASGLGTEQFF
>TRBJ2-6|TRBD1|.|TRBV7-9
TGTGCCAGCAGCCGGGACAGGGGGTTCTCTGGGGCCAACGTCCTGACTTTC
CASSRDRGFSGANVLTF
>TRBJ1-3|TRBD1|few|TRBV7-2
TGTGCCAGCAGCTTAGTAGGGGGCGGAAACACCATATATTTT
CASSLVGGGNTIYF
>TRBJ2-3|TRBD2|medium-sized|TRBV24-1
TGTGCCACCAGTGATTTTGGTGGTAGGACTAGCGGTAACGATCCAGATACGCAGTATTTT
CATSDFGGRTSGNDPDTQYF
>TRBJ2-7|.|few|TRBV7-2
TGTGCCAGCAGCTTAGTTGGGAACGAGCAGTACTTC
CASSLVGNEQYF
>TRBJ2-1|TRBD1|few|TRBV15
TGTGCCACCAGCAGAGAGCTGGAGGACAGGGTCGGGGAGCAGTTCTTC
CATSRELEDRVGEQFF
>TRBJ2-1|.|few|TRBV7-9
TGTGCCAGCAGCTTAAGGTCGGCTTCCAATCCAGGCGAGCAGTTCTTC
CASSLRSASNPGEQFF
>TRBJ2-1|.|.|TRBV11-3
TGTGCCAGCAGCTTAACGAACAATGAGCAGTTCTTC
CASSLTNNEQFF
>TRBJ2-1|.|.|TRBV2
TGTGCCAGCAGTGAGGGCCCGGGGAAACAGTTCTTC
CASSEGPGKQFF
>TRBJ2-3|.|many|TRBV6-5
TGTGCCAGCAGTTACTCGAGCATCAGTACAGATACGCAGTATTTT
CASSYSSISTDTQYF
>TRBJ1-5|.|.|TRBV29-1
TGCAGCGTTCCCCTGCGGGGATATCAGCCCCAGCATTTT
CSVPLRGYQPQHF
>TRBJ1-2|TRBD1|.|TRBV6-1
TGTGCCAGCAGCCGGGGGACAGACTATGGCTACACCTTC
CASSRGTDYGYTF
>TRBJ1-4|.|few|TRBV7-6
TGTGCCAGCAGCTTAGCGCCCAGCACTAATGAAAAACTGTTTTTT
CASSLAPSTNEKLFF
>TRBJ1-4|.|few|TRBV7-9
TGTGCCAGCAGCTTAGGTCAGGCCGCCAATGAAAAACTGTTTTTT
CASSLGQAANEKLFF
>TRBJ1-2|TRBD1|few|TRBV11-2
TGTGCCAGCAGCCCGGGACAGGGCGACTATGGCTACACCTTC
CASSPGQGDYGYTF
>TRBJ1-3|.|.|TRBV6-1
TGTGCCAGCAGTACGACCTTGGGAAACACCATATATTTT
CASSTTLGNTIYF
>TRBJ2-7|TRBD2|few|TRBV28
TGTGCCAGCAGTTTACTGGGTAGCGGGGCCTACGAGCAGTACTTC
CASSLLGSGAYEQYF
>TRBJ2-3|TRBD2|.|TRBV29-1
TGCAGCGACGGACTAGCGGGCACAGATACGCAGTATTTT
CSDGLAGTDTQYF
>TRBJ1-2|.|.|TRBV11-3
TGTGCCAGCAGCTTAGGGACAGAGACTAACTATGGCTACACCTTC
CASSLGTETNYGYTF
>TRBJ2-7|.|.|TRBV2
TGTGCCAGCAGTGAGTTATCCGGTACCTCCTACGAGCAGTACTTC
CASSELSGTSYEQYF
>TRBJ1-5|TRBD1|.|TRBV4-1
TGCGCCAGCAGCCAAACCCGACAGGGCGGACAGCCCCAGCATTTT
CASSQTRQGGQPQHF
>TRBJ1-5|.|.|TRBV19
TGTGCCAGTACCTCACGATCATTCCGGTTGCCCCAGCATTTT
CASTSRSFRLPQHF
>TRBJ2-3|TRBD2|few|TRBV6-2/TRBV6-3
TGTGCCAGCAGTTACCGGAGAGTAGGACTAGCGGGAGACCATCGGAGGACAGATACGCAGTATTTT
CASSYRRVGLAGDHRRTDTQYF
>TRBJ2-2|TRBD2|.|TRBV19
TGTGCCAGTAGTACCGCCCGACTAGCGGGGGCGCCCCCCGGGGAGCTGTTTTTT
CASSTARLAGAPPGELFF
>TRBJ1-3|.|few|TRBV7-9
TGTGCCAGCAGCCAGACAACCGGGGGTTACTCTGGAAACACCATATATTTT
CASSQTTGGYSGNTIYF
>TRBJ2-1|TRBD2|.|TRBV6-1
TGTGCCAGCAGTGAGGGGGGGGTTATGGAGCAGTTCTTC
CASSEGGVMEQFF
>TRBJ1-5|TRBD1|.|TRBV7-4
TGTGCCAGCAGCTTAGCGGAGGGGACAGGAGATCAGCCCCAGCATTTT
CASSLAEGTGDQPQHF
>TRBJ1-1|.|.|TRBV2
TGTGCCAGCACCCCTGTTTTTTCTGAAGCTTTCTTT
CASTPVFSEAFF
>TRBJ1-2|TRBD1|once|TRBV6-1
TGTGCCAGCGGGAACAGGGGGCAAGGTGGCTACACCTTC
CASGNRGQGGYTF
>TRBJ1-5|.|few|TRBV7-9
TGTGCCAGCAGCCACAAGGGGTCCAGCAATCAGCCCCAGCATTTT
CASSHKGSSNQPQHF
>TRBJ2-7|.|.|TRBV5-6
TGTGCCAGCAGCTATTCGGGCCGCTCCTACGAGCAGTACTTC
CASSYSGRSYEQYF